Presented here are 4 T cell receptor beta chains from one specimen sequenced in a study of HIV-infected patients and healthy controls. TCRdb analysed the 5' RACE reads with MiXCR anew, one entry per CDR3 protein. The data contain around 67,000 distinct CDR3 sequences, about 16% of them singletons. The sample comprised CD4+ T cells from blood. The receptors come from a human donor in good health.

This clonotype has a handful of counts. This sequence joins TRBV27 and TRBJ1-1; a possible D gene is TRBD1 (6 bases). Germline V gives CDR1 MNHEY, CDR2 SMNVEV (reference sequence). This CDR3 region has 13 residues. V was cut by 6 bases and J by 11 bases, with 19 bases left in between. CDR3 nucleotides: TGTGCCAGCAGCCAACAACTCACAGGGAGGGCTTTCTTT. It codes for CASSQQLTGRAFF.

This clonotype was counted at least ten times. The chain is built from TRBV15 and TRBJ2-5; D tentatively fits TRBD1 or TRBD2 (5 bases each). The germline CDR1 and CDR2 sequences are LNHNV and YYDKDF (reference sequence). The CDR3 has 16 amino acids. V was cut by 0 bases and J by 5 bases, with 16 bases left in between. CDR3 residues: CATSRDNVRESETQYF. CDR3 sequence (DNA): TGTGCCACCAGCAGAGATAATGTCAGGGAGAGCGAGACCCAGTACTTC.

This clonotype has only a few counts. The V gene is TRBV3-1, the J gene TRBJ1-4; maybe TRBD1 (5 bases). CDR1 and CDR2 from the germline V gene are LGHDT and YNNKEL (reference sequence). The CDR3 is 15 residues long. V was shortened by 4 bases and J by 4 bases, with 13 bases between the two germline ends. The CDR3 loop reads CASSRQGDVNEKLFF. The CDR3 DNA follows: TGTGCCAGCAGCCGACAAGGGGATGTTAATGAAAAACTGTTTTTT.

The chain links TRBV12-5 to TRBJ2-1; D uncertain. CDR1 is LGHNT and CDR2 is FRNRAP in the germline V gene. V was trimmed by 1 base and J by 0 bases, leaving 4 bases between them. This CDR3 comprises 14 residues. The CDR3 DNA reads TGTGCTAGTGGTTTGGGGAGCTCCTACAATGAGCAGTTCTTC. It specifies CASGLGSSYNEQFF. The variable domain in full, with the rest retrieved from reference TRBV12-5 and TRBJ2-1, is DARVTQTPRHKVTEMGQEVTMRCQPILGHNTVFWYRQTMMQGLELLAYFRNRAPLDDSGMPKDRFSAEMPDATLATLKIQPSEPRDSAVYFCASGLGSSYNEQFFGPGTRLTVL.